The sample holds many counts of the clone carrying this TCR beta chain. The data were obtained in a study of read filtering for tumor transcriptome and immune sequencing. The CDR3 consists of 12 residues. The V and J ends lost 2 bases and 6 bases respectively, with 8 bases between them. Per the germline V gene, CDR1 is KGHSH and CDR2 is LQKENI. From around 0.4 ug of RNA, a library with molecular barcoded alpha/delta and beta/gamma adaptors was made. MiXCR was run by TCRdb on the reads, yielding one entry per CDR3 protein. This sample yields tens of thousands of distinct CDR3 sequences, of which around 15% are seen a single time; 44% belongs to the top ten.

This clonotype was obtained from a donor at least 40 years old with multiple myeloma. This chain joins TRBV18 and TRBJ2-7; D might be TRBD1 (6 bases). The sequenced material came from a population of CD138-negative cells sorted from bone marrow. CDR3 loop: CASSPRGGEQYF. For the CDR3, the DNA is TGTGCCAGCTCACCAAGAGGGGGCGAGCAGTACTTC.